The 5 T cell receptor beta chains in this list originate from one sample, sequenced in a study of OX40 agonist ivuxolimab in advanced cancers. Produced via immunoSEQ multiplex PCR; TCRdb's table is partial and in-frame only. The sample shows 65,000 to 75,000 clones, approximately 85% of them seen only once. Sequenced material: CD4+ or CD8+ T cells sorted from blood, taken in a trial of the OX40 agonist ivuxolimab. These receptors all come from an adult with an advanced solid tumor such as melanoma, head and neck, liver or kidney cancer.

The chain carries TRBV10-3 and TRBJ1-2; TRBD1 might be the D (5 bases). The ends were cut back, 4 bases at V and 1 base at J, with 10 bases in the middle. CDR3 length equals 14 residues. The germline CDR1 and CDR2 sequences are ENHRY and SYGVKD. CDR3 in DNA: TGTGCCATCAGTGCACAGGCGGGTAACTATGGCTACACCTTC. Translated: CAISAQAGNYGYTF.

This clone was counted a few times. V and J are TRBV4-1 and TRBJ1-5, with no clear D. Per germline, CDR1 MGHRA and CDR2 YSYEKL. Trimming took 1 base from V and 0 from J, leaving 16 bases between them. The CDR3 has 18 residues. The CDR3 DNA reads TGCGCCAGCAGCCAAGGGGCCTTAAAAGCCCTTAGCAATCAGCCCCAGCATTTT. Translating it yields CASSQGALKALSNQPQHF.

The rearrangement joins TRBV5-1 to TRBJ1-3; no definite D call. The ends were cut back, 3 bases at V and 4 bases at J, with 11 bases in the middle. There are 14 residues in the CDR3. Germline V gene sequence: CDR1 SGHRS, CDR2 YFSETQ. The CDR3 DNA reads TGCGCCAGCAGCTCGGCCCTAACGGGAAACACCATATATTTT. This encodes CASSSALTGNTIYF. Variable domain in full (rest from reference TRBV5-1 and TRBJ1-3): KAGVTQTPRYLIKTRGQQVTLSCSPISGHRSVSWYQQTPGQGLQFLFEYFSETQRNKGNFPGRFSGRQFSNSRSEMNVSTLELGDSALYLCASSSALTGNTIYFGEGSWLTVV.

In nucleotides, the CDR3 is TGTGCCAGCAGCTTAAACGCTGGGGCGAGGGAGACCCAGTACTTC. Amino acids: CASSLNAGARETQYF. The rearrangement uses TRBV11-2 and TRBJ2-5; perhaps TRBD1 as D (5 bases). CDR3 length: 15 residues. Germline-derived CDR1 and CDR2 are SGHAT and FQNNGV. The germline V and J ends were trimmed by 2 bases and 5 bases, with 15 bases remaining between them. The variable domain in full, with the rest retrieved from reference TRBV11-2 and TRBJ2-5, is EAGVAQSPRYKIIEKRQSVAFWCNPISGHATLYWYQQILGQGPKLLIQFQNNGVVDDSQLPKDRFSAERLKGVDSTLKIQPAKLEDSAVYLCASSLNAGARETQYFGPGTRLLVL.

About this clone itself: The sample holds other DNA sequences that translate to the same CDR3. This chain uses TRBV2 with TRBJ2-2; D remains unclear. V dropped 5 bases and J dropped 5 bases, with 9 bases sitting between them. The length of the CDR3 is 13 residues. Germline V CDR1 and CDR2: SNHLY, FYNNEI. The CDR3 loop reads CASSLLGTGELFF. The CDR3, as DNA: TGTGCCAGCAGTCTATTAGGGACCGGGGAGCTGTTTTTT.